One sample yielded the 15 T cell receptor beta chains listed below, sequenced in a study of shared clonotypes between healthy human individuals. The assay was immunoSEQ multiplex PCR, and TCRdb's table has in-frame clones only and misses some. The sample contains 2 million to 2.5 million clones, approximately 95% of which appear only once. Sequencing was carried out using naive CD4+ T cells from PBMCs. As to subset: CD45RA+ positively selected. These receptors were obtained from a young man in good health. Some clones in this sample may be carry-over from other donors' samples.

This clone appeared a single time. This sample includes further DNA sequences coding for the same CDR3. The rearrangement uses TRBV5-4 and TRBJ2-7, with no clear D. The V gene's germline CDR1 is SGHNT and CDR2 YYREEE (reference sequence). The CDR3 length is 14 residues. The ends were cut back, 0 bases at V and 0 bases at J, with 7 bases in the middle. The CDR3 bases are TGTGCCAGCAGCTTGGTGGGTAGCTCCTACGAGCAGTACTTC. It translates to CASSLVGSSYEQYF.

The genes are TRBV20-1 and TRBJ2-7, with unresolved D. The germline gives CDR1 DFQATT, CDR2 SNEGSKA (reference sequence). This CDR3 spans 11 amino acids. V lost 6 bases and J 5 bases, leaving 11 bases between the germline ends. This CDR3 is CSAKRADEQYF. CDR3 sequence (DNA): TGCAGTGCGAAAAGGGCCGACGAGCAGTACTTC.

The CDR3, as DNA: TGTGCCAGCAGCTACGGCCTGTGGAACACTGAAGCTTTCTTT. Its translation is CASSYGLWNTEAFF. V and J are TRBV11-2 and TRBJ1-1; no firm D call. Germline CDR1 is SGHAT and CDR2 is FQNNGV. The CDR3 extends over 14 amino acids. V lost 4 bases and J lost 1, with 10 bases in between.

This chain connects TRBV2 to TRBJ1-1; TRBD1 agrees at 8 bases. Germline-derived CDR1 and CDR2 are SNHLY and FYNNEI. The CDR3 runs to 15 residues. Unmatched junction bases numbered 8, after V lost 8 bases and J lost 0 bases. This chain's CDR3 is CASVLRTGLNTEAFF. CDR3 in DNA: TGTGCCAGCGTACTGAGGACAGGGTTGAACACTGAAGCTTTCTTT.

The chain combines TRBV5-1 with TRBJ2-1, with TRBD2 matching 7 bases. V was clipped by 2 bases and J by 0 bases; unmatched bases: 5. This CDR3 has 16 amino acids. CDR1 SGHRS and CDR2 YFSETQ come from the germline V gene. Written as DNA, the CDR3 is TGCGCCAGCAGCTTTGGCGGGAGCGGCTCCTACAATGAGCAGTTCTTC. Amino acids: CASSFGGSGSYNEQFF.

The V and J genes are TRBV28 and TRBJ2-7; tentatively, D is TRBD1 or TRBD2 (5 bases each). The CDR3 loop spans 15 amino acids. V lost 6 bases and J lost 2, with 17 bases in between. Germline V gives CDR1 MDHEN, CDR2 SYDVKM. CDR3 bases: TGTGCCAGCAGCTCCCCCGGGACGCCTCCCTACGAGCAGTACTTC. Protein: CASSSPGTPPYEQYF.

The rearrangement links TRBV5-4 to TRBJ2-3; 9 nucleotides line up with TRBD2. The CDR3 extends over 16 amino acids. Germline CDR1 is SGHNT and CDR2 is YYREEE (reference sequence). The trim removed 2 bases at V and 1 base at J, leaving 5 bases unmatched. The CDR3 sequence: CASSFSAGGRTDTQYF. The CDR3 DNA is TGTGCCAGCAGCTTCTCAGCGGGAGGTCGCACAGATACGCAGTATTTT.

The CDR3 spells CASSSGGVVVETQYF. DNA for the CDR3: TGTGCCAGTAGTTCTGGGGGAGTCGTGGTGGAGACCCAGTACTTC. This chain uses TRBV19 with TRBJ2-5; perhaps D is TRBD1 or TRBD2 (5 bases each). V was clipped by 5 bases and J by 5 bases, with 18 bases between them. Germline V gives CDR1 LNHDA, CDR2 SQIVND (reference sequence). The CDR3 runs 15 residues.

This rearrangement joins TRBV19 to TRBJ2-5; 9 bases map to TRBD2. Germline lookup yields CDR1 LNHDA and CDR2 SQIVND (reference sequence). Trimming took 6 bases from V and 7 from J; bases not matched to a gene: 9. The CDR3 is 14 residues long. The CDR3 coding sequence is TGTGCCAGTAGAGGGGATAGCGGGAGAGGGACCCAGTACTTC. This translates into CASRGDSGRGTQYF. The entire variable domain, with the rest obtained from reference TRBV19 and TRBJ2-5, is as follows: DGGITQSPKYLFRKEGQNVTLSCEQNLNHDAMYWYRQDPGQGLRLIYYSQIVNDFQKGDIAEGYSVSREKKESFPLTVTSAQKNPTAFYLCASRGDSGRGTQYFGPGTRLLVL.

For the CDR3, the DNA is TGTGCCATCAGCCTTCTCCAAATAGGGGGAACGAGCACAGATACGCAGTATTTT. Protein sequence: CAISLLQIGGTSTDTQYF. The chain recombines TRBV10-3 with TRBJ2-3, with a weak D call TRBD1 (6 bases). CDR3 length: 18 amino acids. The V gene lost 6 bases and the J gene lost 0 bases, with 22 bases spanning the gap. Germline V CDR1 and CDR2: ENHRY, SYGVKD.

This chain joins TRBV6-5 and TRBJ1-5; TRBD1 might be the D (5 bases). Germline V gene lookup returns CDR1 MNHEY and CDR2 SVGAGI. The ends were cut back, 2 bases at V and 4 bases at J, with 12 bases in the middle. The CDR3 has 15 residues. CDR3 protein: CASSYPQGRNQPQHF. CDR3 DNA: TGTGCCAGCAGTTACCCCCAGGGCCGAAATCAGCCCCAGCATTTT.

The chain has TRBV7-4 and TRBJ2-3, with D hard to call. The CDR3 has 12 amino acids. Germline V CDR1 and CDR2: SGHVT, SQSDAQ. V lost 5 bases to trimming and J lost 8 bases, with 11 bases between them. The CDR3 nucleotides read TGTGCCAGCAGCAGAACTGCAGGTACGCAGTATTTT. This translates into CASSRTAGTQYF.

Here the CDR3 DNA reads TGTGCCAGCGTTCAACTCGGAAATAGCAATCAGCCCCAGCATTTT. Its protein product is CASVQLGNSNQPQHF. This chain uses TRBV28 with TRBJ1-5; D is uncertain. Germline V lookup: CDR1 MDHEN, CDR2 SYDVKM. Trimming cost V 8 bases and J 0 bases, with 14 bases left between them. The CDR3 extends over 15 amino acids.

V is TRBV29-1 and J is TRBJ2-5; no clear D gene. The V gene's germline CDR1 is SQVTM and CDR2 ANQGSEA. Trimming shortened V by 5 bases and J by 5 bases, and 12 bases separated the two germline ends. CDR3 length: 12 residues. In DNA form, the CDR3 reads TGCAGCGTTCTGCGTAGTGGTGAGACCCAGTACTTC. Amino acid sequence: CSVLRSGETQYF.

This chain connects TRBV2 to TRBJ2-1; weak D call: TRBD2 (6 bases). The CDR3 spans 15 residues. Trimming left V 7 bases short and J 6 bases short, with 19 bases between. Germline V gene data show CDR1 as SNHLY and CDR2 as FYNNEI. CDR3 sequence: CASTFRGSPVNEQFF. In DNA, the CDR3 is TGTGCCAGCACTTTTCGGGGGTCCCCGGTCAATGAGCAGTTCTTC.